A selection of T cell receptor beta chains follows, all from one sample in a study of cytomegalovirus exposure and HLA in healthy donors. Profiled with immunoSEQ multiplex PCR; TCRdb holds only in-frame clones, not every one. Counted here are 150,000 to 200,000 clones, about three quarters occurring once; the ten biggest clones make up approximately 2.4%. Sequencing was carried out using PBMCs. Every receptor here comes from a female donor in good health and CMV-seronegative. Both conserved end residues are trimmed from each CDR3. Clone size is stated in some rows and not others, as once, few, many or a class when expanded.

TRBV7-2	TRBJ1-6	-	ASSLTHSPLH
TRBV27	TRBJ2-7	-	ASRKSLAGSSYEQY
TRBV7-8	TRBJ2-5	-	APGARGYQETQY
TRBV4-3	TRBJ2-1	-	ASSRSSGRAREQF
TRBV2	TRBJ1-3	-	ASSEALQVSSGNTIY
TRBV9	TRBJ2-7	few	ASSLGGTGREQY
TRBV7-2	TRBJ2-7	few	ASSLETGGVDEQY
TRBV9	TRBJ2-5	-	ASSVVSGGTQETQY
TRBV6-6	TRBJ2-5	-	ASSSGLAGAQETQY
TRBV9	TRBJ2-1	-	ASSGTSVYNEQF
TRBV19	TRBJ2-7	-	ATSHRQGPYEQY
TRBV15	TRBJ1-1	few	ATSINRENTEAF
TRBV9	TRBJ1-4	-	ASSVGQGGEKLF
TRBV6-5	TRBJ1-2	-	ASSWGSIYGYT
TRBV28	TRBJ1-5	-	ASWHKYSNQPQH
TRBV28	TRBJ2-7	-	ASSYHPRRNEQY
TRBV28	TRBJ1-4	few	ASSLGDRVEKLF
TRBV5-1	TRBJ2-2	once	ASSGGHRNTGELF
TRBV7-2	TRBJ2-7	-	ASSLKSDWGGGQY
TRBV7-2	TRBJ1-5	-	ASRSDRGFAPQH
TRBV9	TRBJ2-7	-	ASSVQGFEQY
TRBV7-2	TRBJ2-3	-	ASSRSSGRSTDTQY
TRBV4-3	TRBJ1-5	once	ASSQVLNQPQH
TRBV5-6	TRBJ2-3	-	ASSYGTGSGDTQY
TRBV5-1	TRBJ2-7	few	ASSGTDGQY
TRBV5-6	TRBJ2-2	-	ASRRTGQDTSGELF
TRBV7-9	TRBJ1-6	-	ASSDSNDRGRDSPLH
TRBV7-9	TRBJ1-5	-	ASSRSGQGLASNQPQH
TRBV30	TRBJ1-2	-	AWSVGAGGGYT
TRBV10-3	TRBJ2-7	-	AISGQGAYEQY
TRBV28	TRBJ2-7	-	ASSLWRSYEQY
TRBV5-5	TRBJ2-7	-	ASSFPGQGASEQY
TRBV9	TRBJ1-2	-	ASSRRGGSNYGYT
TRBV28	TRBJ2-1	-	AGQPRTGGAQF
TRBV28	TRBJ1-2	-	ASSTGDSYGYT
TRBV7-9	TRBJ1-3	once	ASSLAHAGRRDTIY
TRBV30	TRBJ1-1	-	AWLTGAGNTEAF
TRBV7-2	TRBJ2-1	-	ASSLESGGALNEQF
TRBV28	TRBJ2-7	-	ASSAGTSLYEQY
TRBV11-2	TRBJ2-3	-	ASSLGGGTDTQY
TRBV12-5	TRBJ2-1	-	ASGPRAGSSYNEQF
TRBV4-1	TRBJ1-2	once	ASSPEGQGYSYGYT
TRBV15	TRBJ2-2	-	ATSRVGASNTGELF
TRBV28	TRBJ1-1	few	ASSLEGRVTEAF
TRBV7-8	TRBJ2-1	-	ASSLTSRHAYNEQF
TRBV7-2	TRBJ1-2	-	ASSLEGRHYGYT
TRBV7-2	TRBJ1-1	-	ASSSWTGLNTEAF
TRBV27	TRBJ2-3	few	ASRETGEGVTDTQY
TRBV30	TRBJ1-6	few	AWSVTGGNSPLH
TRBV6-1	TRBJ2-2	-	ASNHIWEAGELF